The clone carrying this T cell receptor (beta chain) was counted between two and nine times. The CDR3 covers 13 residues. V dropped 2 bases and J dropped 2 bases, with 7 bases sitting between them. The data were taken from a study of CD8 T cells in Susac syndrome. Random-hexamer reverse transcription was applied to about 0.45 to 1 ug RNA. Multiplex PCR with immunoSEQ amplified the TCR beta CDR3 across 54 Vbeta and 13 Jbeta. In TCRdb, the immunoSEQ multiplex PCR reads were re-called with MiXCR into one record per CDR3 protein. The sample lists 150,000 to 200,000 distinct CDR3 sequences, roughly 92% seen once, with 0.09% to 0.1% in the top ten.

The origin of this receptor is a human donor with multiple sclerosis. The source material was CD4+ T cells from PBMCs. The V call is TRBV12-3 or TRBV12-4, the J call TRBJ2-7; D gene ambiguous. CDR3 in DNA: TGTGCCAGCAGTTTATACGGAACCTACGAGCAGTACTTC. Its translation: CASSLYGTYEQYF.